This T cell receptor (beta chain) is drawn from a study of blood T cell repertoires in COVID-19. Study at large: T cells, B-cell-depleted T cells, or PBMCs supplied cDNA or gDNA.

The method was immunoSEQ multiplex PCR; TCRdb's version includes in-frame clones alone and lacks a portion of them. This table has about 63,000 clones, 70% to 80% appearing once. This CDR3 has 16 residues. The germline gives CDR1 MNHNY, CDR2 SVGAGI (reference sequence). V was trimmed by 2 bases and J by 5 bases, leaving 18 bases between them. The chain combines TRBV6-6 with TRBJ1-1; TRBD1 is a possible D gene (6 bases). This TCR came from a human donor in a cohort sampled during active COVID-19. Material: peripheral blood. In DNA form, the CDR3 reads TGTGCCAGCAGTTACGGGACACCCTCCATGAGGACTGAAGCTTTCTTT. Amino acid sequence: CASSYGTPSMRTEAFF.